These 5 T cell receptor beta chains came from one sample sequenced in a study of T cell responses to AZD1222 COVID-19 vaccine. Sequencing used immunoSEQ multiplex PCR; TCRdb keeps in-frame clones, though not all of them. The sample has more than 90,000 clones, about nine tenths seen once. Source: peripheral blood, taken 28 days after the second AZD1222 dose. The source is an adult who received the AZD1222 COVID-19 vaccine.

The rearrangement links TRBV4-1 to TRBJ1-5; 8 bases map to TRBD1. The germline V gene encodes CDR1 MGHRA and CDR2 YSYEKL. The CDR3 runs to 15 residues. The J segment lost 4 bases and the V segment lost 4 bases, leaving 6 bases of the junction unmatched. CDR3 region: CASSLARDRNQPQHF. The CDR3 bases are TGCGCCAGCAGCCTCGCCCGGGACAGGAATCAGCCCCAGCATTTT.

The CDR3 region has the DNA TGTGCCAGCAGCGGGACAGGGCATTCACCCCTCCACTTT. Translation: CASSGTGHSPLHF. This chain uses TRBV9 with TRBJ1-6, with 8 bases aligning to TRBD1. Per the germline V gene, CDR1 is SGDLS and CDR2 is YYNGEE. The trim removed 3 bases at V and 8 bases at J, leaving 1 base unmatched. The CDR3 extends over 13 amino acids.

V is TRBV19 and J is TRBJ1-2; no firm D call. The length of the CDR3 is 13 residues. Germline V CDR1 and CDR2: LNHDA, SQIVND (reference sequence). With 5 bases removed from V and 4 bases from J, the gap between germline ends came to 11 bases. In DNA, the CDR3 is TGTGCCAGTAGTCTCCGGGGTCTCTATGGCTACACCTTC. It is translated as CASSLRGLYGYTF.

J is TRBJ1-2 and V is TRBV30; TRBD1 aligns across 7 bases. CDR3 length: 12 residues. Trimming removed 6 bases from V and 7 bases from J; junction bases left unmatched: 8. The germline gives CDR1 GTSNPN, CDR2 SVGIG (reference sequence). The CDR3 region has the DNA TGTGCCTGTGGGGACAGCGCCGGTGGCTACACCTTC. This encodes CACGDSAGGYTF.

The rearrangement joins TRBV10-3 to TRBJ1-2; no reliable D call. This CDR3 contains 13 residues. The germline V and J ends were trimmed by 2 bases and 1 base, with 5 bases remaining between them. Germline V gene data show CDR1 as ENHRY and CDR2 as SYGVKD. The CDR3 DNA sequence: TGTGCCATCAGTGAGACCAGTAACTATGGCTACACCTTC. It codes for CAISETSNYGYTF.